This TCR beta chain came from a study of blood T cell repertoires in COVID-19 (dated by TCRdb to the early 2020s). About the full investigation: Collaborator samples came from the United States, Italy and Spain and covered acute and convalescent phases of COVID-19. The prospective study material was composed of cDNA or gDNA derived from T cells, B-cell-depleted T cells, or PBMCs. Subjects who had been exposed to COVID-19, were actively infected with it, or had recovered from it provided the deeply sampled blood TCRbeta repertoires that made up the dataset. The repertoires were made available in a free public database intended to serve as a resource for research on the immune response to SARS-CoV-2. Samples came from the ongoing ImmuneRACE study (first 160 participants) plus 1,254 subjects from 6 global collaborators. Nearly every sample came with metadata listing a de-identified subject ID, COVID-19 status, age in years and sex. Where available, HLA class I and class II types were obtained from metadata supplied by the sample provider rather than from assay-based typing.

Here is what the overall study found, with its caveats: Clinical and demographic metadata were provided uncurated, with the amount varying by source and participant.

The immunoSEQ Assay, a bias-controlled multiplex PCR, was used to amplify TCRbeta CDR3 regions from genomic DNA. As for the original processing: The number of nucleated cells in each sample was estimated by amplification of reference gene primers within the assay. To quantify the absolute abundance of each unique TCRbeta CDR3 rearrangement, sequence reads were collapsed and filtered. For each sample, productive Simpson clonality was calculated as the square root of Simpson's diversity index over productive rearrangements. TCRdb mirrors the immuneACCESS table, restricted to in-frame sequences. Some clones are absent from its copies; in checked studies, under half trace to an unresolved V gene, and the reason for the others is unknown. The V and J calls and clone size come from that table; D and trimming were worked out from the DNA. In all, the sample holds fewer than 450,000 clones, and 88% of those were seen once. The ten largest clones represent around 2% of the sample.

With respect to this clone: Its antigen is still unknown. Base qualities were left out, and no much larger clone turns up one base away.

CDR1 and CDR2 are drawn from the germline V gene: MNHEY, SVGEGT. Trimming takes 1 base from V and 4 bases from J, and the germline ends sit 5 bases apart. From cysteine to phenylalanine, the CDR3 is 12 amino acids long. This entry keeps only the CDR3 DNA: 36 bases, framed from base 1. Participants in the prospective study were aged roughly 18 to 100 years, lived in under 30 United States geographic areas, and enrolled through a virtual design. In the prospective study, cohorts were assigned on the basis of participant-reported clinical history obtained from a screening survey and a study questionnaire. In the prospective study, whole blood, serum and a nasopharyngeal or oropharyngeal swab were collected from each participant by mobile phlebotomists. Over an approximately 2-month period, participants in the prospective study had the option of providing additional blood draws and questionnaires. Blood samples from the prospective study were shipped frozen or at room temperature prior to DNA extraction.

Material for sequencing was PBMCs or T cells enriched from blood (not recorded which). The chain links TRBV6-2 or TRBV6-3 with TRBJ2-7; no confident D gene assignment can be made. The receptor was derived from a woman aged 40 to 55 with acute COVID-19. The bases read TGTGCCAGCAGTTACTTCGGGTACGAGCAGTACTTC. The encoded protein is CASSYFGYEQYF.